This T cell receptor beta chain was captured by sequencing in a study of blood T cells in healthy people across ages. Study-wide results and limits: Naive T cell percentage by flow cytometry tracked strongly with beta diversity. Compared with aged donors, long-lived donors showed fewer expanded clones, suggesting selection.

In the case of this clonotype: Antigen unknown.

In terms of origin and age, donors were healthy Caucasian individuals from Russia aged about 6 to 90. The length of the CDR3 is 17 residues. The V gene end was trimmed by 0 bases and the J gene end by 2 bases; junction bases not matched to a gene: 9. Germline lookup yields CDR1 LGHNT and CDR2 FRNRAP. PCR was performed a second time for about 6 to 11 cycles using a sample-barcoded 5' primer and a J-beta primer mix. TCRdb reprocessed the 5' RACE reads with MiXCR, giving one entry per CDR3 protein. This table holds about 830,000 distinct CDR3 sequences, approximately 59% found once. Material for sequencing was blood. This sequence was found in a man younger than 40 in good health. This chain links TRBV12-5 with TRBJ2-7, with 8 positions matching TRBD1. CDR3 loop: CASGLVRGQGAPYEQYF. The CDR3 DNA sequence: TGTGCTAGTGGTTTGGTACGAGGGCAGGGGGCACCCTACGAGCAGTACTTC.